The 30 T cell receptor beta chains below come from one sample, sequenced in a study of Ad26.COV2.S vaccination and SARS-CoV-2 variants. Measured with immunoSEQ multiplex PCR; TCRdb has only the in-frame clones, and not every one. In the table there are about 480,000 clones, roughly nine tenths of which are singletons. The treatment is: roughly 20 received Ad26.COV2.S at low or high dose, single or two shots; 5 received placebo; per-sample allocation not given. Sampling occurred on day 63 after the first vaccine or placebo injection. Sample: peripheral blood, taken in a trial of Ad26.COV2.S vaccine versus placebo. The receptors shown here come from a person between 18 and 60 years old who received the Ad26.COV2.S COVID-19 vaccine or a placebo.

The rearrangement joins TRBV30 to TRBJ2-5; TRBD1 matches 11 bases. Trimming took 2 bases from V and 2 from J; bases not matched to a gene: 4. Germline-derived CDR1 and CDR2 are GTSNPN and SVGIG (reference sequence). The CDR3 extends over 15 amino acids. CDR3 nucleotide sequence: TGTGCCTGGAGTATCGGACAGGGGGCTCAAGAGACCCAGTACTTC. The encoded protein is CAWSIGQGAQETQYF.

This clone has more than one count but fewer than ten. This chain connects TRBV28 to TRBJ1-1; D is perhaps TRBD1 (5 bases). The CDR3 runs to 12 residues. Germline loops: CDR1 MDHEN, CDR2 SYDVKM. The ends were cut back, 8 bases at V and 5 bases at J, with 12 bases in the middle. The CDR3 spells CASLAGGTEAFF. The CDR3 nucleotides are TGTGCCAGCCTAGCGGGGGGGACTGAAGCTTTCTTT.

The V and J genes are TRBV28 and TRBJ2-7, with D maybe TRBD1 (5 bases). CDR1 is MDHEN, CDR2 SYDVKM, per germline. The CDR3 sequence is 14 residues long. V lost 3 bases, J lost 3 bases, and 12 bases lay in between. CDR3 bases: TGTGCCAGCAGTTTCCGAGACAGAGACTACGAGCAGTACTTC. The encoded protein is CASSFRDRDYEQYF.

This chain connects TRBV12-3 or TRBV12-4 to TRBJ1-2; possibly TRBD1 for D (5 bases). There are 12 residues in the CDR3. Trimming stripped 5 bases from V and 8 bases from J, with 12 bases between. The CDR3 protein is CASSKGSGGYTF. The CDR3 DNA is TGTGCCAGCAGTAAGGGGTCGGGGGGCTACACCTTC.

The CDR3 DNA follows: TGTGCCAGCAGCCCAAACCCGACAGGCGCCGGGGAGCTGTTTTTT. Residues: CASSPNPTGAGELFF. The gene calls are TRBV28 and TRBJ2-2; D possibly corresponds to TRBD1 (6 bases). The germline V and J ends were trimmed by 6 bases and 6 bases, with 17 bases remaining between them. Germline lookup yields CDR1 MDHEN and CDR2 SYDVKM. The CDR3 is made up of 15 amino acids.

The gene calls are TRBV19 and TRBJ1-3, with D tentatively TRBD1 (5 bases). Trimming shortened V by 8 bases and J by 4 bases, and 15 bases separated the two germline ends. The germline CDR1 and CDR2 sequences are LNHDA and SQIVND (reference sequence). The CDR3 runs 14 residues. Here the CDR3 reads CASGTKAGGNTIYF. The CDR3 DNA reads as TGTGCCAGTGGGACCAAAGCTGGAGGAAACACCATATATTTT. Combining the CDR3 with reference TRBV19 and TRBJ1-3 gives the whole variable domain DGGITQSPKYLFRKEGQNVTLSCEQNLNHDAMYWYRQDPGQGLRLIYYSQIVNDFQKGDIAEGYSVSREKKESFPLTVTSAQKNPTAFYLCASGTKAGGNTIYFGEGSWLTVV.

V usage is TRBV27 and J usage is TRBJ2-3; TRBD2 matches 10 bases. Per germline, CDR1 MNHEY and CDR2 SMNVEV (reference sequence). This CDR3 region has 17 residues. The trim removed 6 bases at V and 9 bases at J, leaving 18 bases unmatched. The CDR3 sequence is CASSPLQGLALPQTQYF. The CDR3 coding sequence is TGTGCCAGCAGCCCCCTCCAGGGACTAGCGCTCCCCCAAACGCAGTATTTT.

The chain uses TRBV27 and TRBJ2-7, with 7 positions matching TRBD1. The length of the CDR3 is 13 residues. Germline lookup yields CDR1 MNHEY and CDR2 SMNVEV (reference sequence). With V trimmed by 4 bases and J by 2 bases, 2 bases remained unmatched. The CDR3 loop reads CASSWDRTYEQYF. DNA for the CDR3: TGTGCCAGCAGTTGGGACAGAACCTACGAGCAGTACTTC.

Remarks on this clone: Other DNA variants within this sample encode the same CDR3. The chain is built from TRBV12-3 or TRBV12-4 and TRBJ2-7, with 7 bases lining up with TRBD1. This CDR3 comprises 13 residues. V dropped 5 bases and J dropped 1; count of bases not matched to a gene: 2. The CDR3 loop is CASSLGQSYEQYF. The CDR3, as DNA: TGTGCCAGCAGTCTGGGACAGTCCTACGAGCAGTACTTC.

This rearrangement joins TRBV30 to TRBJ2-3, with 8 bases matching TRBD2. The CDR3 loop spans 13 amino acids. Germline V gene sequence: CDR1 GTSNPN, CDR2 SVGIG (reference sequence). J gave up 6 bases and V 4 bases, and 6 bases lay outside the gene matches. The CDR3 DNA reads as TGTGCCTGGACGGGGGGGGCGGCGGATACGCAGTATTTT. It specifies CAWTGGAADTQYF.

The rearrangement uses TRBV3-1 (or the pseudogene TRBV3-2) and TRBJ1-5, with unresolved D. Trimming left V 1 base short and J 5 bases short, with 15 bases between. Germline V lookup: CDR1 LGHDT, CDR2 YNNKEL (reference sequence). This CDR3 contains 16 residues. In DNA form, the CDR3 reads TGTGCCAGCAGCCAAGGCGTGCGTCGCCAATATCAGCCCCAGCATTTT. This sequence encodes CASSQGVRRQYQPQHF.

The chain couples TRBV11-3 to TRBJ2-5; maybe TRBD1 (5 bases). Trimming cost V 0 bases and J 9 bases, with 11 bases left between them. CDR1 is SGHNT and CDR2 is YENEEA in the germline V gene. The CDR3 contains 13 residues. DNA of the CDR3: TGTGCCAGCAGCTTAGATGATGACAGACCCCAGTACTTC. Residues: CASSLDDDRPQYF.

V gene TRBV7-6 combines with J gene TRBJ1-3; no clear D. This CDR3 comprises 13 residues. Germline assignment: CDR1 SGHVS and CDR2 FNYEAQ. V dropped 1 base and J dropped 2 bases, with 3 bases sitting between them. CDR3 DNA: TGTGCCAGCAGCTTAGGACCTGGAAACACCATATATTTT. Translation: CASSLGPGNTIYF.

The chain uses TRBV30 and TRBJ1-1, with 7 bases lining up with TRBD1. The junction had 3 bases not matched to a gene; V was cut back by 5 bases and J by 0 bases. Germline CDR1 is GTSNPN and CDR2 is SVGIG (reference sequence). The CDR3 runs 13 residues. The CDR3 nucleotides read TGTGCCTGGGGGACAGTGATGAACACTGAAGCTTTCTTT. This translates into CAWGTVMNTEAFF.

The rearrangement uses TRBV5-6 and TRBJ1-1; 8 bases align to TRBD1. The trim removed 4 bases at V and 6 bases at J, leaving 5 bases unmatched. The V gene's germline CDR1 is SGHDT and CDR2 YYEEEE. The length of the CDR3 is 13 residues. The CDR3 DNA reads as TGTGCCAGCAGCCGACAGGGGAGGGCTGAAGCTTTCTTT. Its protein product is CASSRQGRAEAFF.

Here the CDR3 DNA reads TGTGCCTGGAGGGAGGGGGGACAGCTGCTGTGGAATTCACCCCTCCACTTT. Translated: CAWREGGQLLWNSPLHF. The chain couples TRBV30 to TRBJ1-6; 7 nucleotides line up with TRBD1. The CDR3 length is 17 residues. Germline V gives CDR1 GTSNPN, CDR2 SVGIG (reference sequence). With V trimmed by 3 bases and J by 7 bases, 15 bases remained unmatched. Combining the CDR3 with reference TRBV30 and TRBJ1-6 gives the whole variable domain SQTIHQWPATLVQPVGSPLSLECTVEGTSNPNLYWYRQAAGRGLQLLFYSVGIGQISSEVPQNLSASRPQDRQFILSSKKLLLSDSGFYLCAWREGGQLLWNSPLHFGNGTRLTVT.

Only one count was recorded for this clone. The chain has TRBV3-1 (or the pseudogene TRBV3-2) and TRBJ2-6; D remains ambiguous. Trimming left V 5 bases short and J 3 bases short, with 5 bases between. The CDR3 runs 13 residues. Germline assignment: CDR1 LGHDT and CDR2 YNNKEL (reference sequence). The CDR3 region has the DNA TGTGCCAGCAGCTCGCGTGGGGCCAACGTCCTGACTTTC. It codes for CASSSRGANVLTF.

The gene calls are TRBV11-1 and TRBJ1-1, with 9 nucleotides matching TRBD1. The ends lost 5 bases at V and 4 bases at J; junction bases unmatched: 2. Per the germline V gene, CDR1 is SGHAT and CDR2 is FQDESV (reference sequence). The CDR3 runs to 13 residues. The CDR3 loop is CASSPTGGTEAFF. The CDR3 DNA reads TGTGCCAGCAGCCCGACAGGGGGCACTGAAGCTTTCTTT.

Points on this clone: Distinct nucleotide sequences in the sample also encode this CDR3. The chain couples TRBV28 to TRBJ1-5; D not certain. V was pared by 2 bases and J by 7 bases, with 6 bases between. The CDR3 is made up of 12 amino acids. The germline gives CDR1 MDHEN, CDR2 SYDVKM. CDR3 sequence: CASSLTGQPQHF. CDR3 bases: TGTGCCAGCAGTTTAACGGGCCAGCCCCAGCATTTT.

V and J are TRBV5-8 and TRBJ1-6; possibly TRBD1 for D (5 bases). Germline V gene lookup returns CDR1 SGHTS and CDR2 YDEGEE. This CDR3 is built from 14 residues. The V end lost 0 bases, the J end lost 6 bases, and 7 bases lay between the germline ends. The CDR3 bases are TGTGCCAGCAGCTTGGGACAGCCTAATTCACCCCTCCACTTT. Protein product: CASSLGQPNSPLHF.

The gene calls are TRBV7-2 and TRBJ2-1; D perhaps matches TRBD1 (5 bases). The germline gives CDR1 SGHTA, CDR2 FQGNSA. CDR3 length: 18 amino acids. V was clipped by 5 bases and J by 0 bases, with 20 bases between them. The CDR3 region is CASSIRPGAPSSYNEQFF. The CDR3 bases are TGTGCCAGCAGCATACGACCTGGGGCCCCGAGCTCCTACAATGAGCAGTTCTTC.

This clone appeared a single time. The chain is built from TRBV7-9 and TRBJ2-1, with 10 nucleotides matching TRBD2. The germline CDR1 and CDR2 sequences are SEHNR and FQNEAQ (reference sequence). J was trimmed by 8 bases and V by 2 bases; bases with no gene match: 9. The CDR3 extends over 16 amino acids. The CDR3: CASSLWRLAGEDEQFF. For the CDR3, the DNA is TGTGCCAGCAGCTTATGGCGGCTAGCGGGAGAGGATGAGCAGTTCTTC.

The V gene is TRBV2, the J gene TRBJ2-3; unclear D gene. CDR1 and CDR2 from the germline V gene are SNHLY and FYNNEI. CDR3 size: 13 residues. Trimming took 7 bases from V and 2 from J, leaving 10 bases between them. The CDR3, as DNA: TGTGCCAGCAACGGCGGAAACACAGATACGCAGTATTTT. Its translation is CASNGGNTDTQYF. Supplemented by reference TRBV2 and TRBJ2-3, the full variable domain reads EPEVTQTPSHQVTQMGQEVILRCVPISNHLYFYWYRQILGQKVEFLVSFYNNEISEKSEIFDDQFSVERPDGSNFTLKIRSTKLEDSAMYFCASNGGNTDTQYFGPGTRLTVL.

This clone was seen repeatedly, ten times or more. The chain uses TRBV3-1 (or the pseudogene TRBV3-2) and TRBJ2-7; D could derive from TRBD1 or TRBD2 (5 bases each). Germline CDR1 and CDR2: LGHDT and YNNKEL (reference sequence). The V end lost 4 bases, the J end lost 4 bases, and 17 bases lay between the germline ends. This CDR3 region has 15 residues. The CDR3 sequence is CASSRGSNSGYEQYF. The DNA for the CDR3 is TGTGCCAGCAGCCGGGGGTCCAATTCAGGGTACGAGCAGTACTTC.

This chain's CDR3 is CASSVALSGNTIYF. CDR3 DNA sequence: TGTGCCAGCAGCGTAGCCCTCTCTGGAAACACCATATATTTT. The chain uses TRBV9 and TRBJ1-3; D gene ambiguous. Per germline, CDR1 SGDLS and CDR2 YYNGEE. The ends were cut back, 0 bases at V and 0 bases at J, with 4 bases in the middle. The CDR3 totals 14 residues.

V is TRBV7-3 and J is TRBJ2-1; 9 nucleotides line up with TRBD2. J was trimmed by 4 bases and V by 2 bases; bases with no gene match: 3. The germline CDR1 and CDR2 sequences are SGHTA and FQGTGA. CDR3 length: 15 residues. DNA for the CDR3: TGTGCCAGCAGCTTAGTAGCGGGAGTTTACAATGAGCAGTTCTTC. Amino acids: CASSLVAGVYNEQFF.

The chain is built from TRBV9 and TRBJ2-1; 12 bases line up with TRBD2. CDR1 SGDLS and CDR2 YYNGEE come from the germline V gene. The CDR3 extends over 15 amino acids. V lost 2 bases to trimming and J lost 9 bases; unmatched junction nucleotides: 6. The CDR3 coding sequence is TGTGCCAGCAGCGTCGGGCTAGCGGGAGGGGGTGAGCAGTTCTTC. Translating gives CASSVGLAGGGEQFF.

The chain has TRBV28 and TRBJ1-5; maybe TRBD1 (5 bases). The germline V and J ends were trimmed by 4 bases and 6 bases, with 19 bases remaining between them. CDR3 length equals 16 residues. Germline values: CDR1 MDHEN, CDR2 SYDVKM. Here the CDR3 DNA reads TGTGCCAGCAGTTCAACTGGACACCATCCCGTTCAGCCCCAGCATTTT. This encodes CASSSTGHHPVQPQHF.

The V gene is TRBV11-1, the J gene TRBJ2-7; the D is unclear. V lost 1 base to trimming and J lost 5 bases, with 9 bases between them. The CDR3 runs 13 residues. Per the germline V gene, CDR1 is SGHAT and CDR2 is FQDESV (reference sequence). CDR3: CASSLGAIHEQYF. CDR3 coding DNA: TGTGCCAGCAGCTTAGGGGCCATACACGAGCAGTACTTC.

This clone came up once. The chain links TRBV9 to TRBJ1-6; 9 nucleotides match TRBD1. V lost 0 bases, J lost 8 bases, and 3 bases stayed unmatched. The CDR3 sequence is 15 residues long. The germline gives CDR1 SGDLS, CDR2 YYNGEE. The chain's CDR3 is CASSVGGTGYSPLHF. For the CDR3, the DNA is TGTGCCAGCAGCGTAGGGGGGACAGGGTATTCACCCCTCCACTTT. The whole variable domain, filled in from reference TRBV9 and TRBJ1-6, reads DSGVTQTPKHLITATGQRVTLRCSPRSGDLSVYWYQQSLDQGLQFLIQYYNGEERAKGNILERFSAQQFPDLHSELNLSSLELGDSALYFCASSVGGTGYSPLHFGNGTRLTVT.